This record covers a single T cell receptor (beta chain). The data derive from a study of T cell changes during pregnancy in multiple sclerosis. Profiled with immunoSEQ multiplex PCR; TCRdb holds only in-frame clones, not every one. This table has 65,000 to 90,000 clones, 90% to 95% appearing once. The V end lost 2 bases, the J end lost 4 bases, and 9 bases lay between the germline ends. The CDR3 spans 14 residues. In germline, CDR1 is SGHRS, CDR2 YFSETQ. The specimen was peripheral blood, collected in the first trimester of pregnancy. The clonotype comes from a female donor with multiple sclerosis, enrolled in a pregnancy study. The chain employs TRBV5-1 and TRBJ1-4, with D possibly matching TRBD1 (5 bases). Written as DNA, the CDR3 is TGCGCCAGCAGCTTAAGGGGAAGTAATGAAAAACTGTTTTTT. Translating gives CASSLRGSNEKLFF.